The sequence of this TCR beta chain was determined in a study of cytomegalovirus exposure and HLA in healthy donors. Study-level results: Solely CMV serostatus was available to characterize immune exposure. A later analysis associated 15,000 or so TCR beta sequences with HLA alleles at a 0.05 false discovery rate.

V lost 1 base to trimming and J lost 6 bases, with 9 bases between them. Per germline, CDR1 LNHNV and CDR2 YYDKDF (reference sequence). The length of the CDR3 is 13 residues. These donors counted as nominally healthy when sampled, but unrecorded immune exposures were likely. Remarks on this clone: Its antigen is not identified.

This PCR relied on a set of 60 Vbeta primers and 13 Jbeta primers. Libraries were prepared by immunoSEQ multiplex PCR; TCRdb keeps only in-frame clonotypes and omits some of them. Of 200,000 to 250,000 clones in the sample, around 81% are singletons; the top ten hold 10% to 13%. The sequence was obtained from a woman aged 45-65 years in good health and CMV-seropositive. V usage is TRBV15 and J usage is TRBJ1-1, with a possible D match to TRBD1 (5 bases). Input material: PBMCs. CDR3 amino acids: CATSRAAGAEAFF. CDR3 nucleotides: TGTGCCACCAGCAGAGCCGCGGGGGCTGAAGCTTTCTTT.